This T cell receptor (beta chain) was captured by sequencing in a study of cytomegalovirus exposure and HLA in healthy donors. Both 60 Vbeta primers and 13 Jbeta primers went into the PCR. Assay: immunoSEQ multiplex PCR; the TCRdb copy retains only in-frame clones and omits some. The sample lists roughly 110,000 clones; approximately 80% were seen once. This CDR3 is built from 12 residues. Per germline, CDR1 SGHRS and CDR2 YFSETQ. With 5 bases removed from V and 6 bases from J, the gap between germline ends came to 9 bases. Sequencing input: PBMCs. The clonotype comes from a middle-aged man in good health and CMV-seropositive. The J gene is TRBJ2-1, the V gene TRBV5-1, with D possibly matching TRBD2 (7 bases). The CDR3 nucleotides are TGCGCCAGCAGAGGGGGGGGCAATGAGCAGTTCTTC. Translation: CASRGGGNEQFF.